A single T cell receptor beta chain is shown here with its context. The sample originates from a study of T cell changes during pregnancy in multiple sclerosis. Generated by immunoSEQ multiplex PCR, the TCRdb table keeps only in-frame clones and is missing some. The top ten hold around 0.6% of the sample, which has approximately 51,000 clones, 94% seen once. The CDR3 is made up of 14 amino acids. CDR1 is SGHDT, CDR2 YYEEEE, per germline. V was clipped by 1 base and J by 8 bases; unmatched bases: 5. Sequences were derived from CD4+ T cells from peripheral blood mononuclear cells, sampled in the second trimester of pregnancy. This chain links TRBV5-6 with TRBJ1-4; TRBD1 matches 7 bases. The clonotype comes from a female donor with multiple sclerosis, enrolled in a pregnancy study. This CDR3 reads CASSLWQGGEKLFF. The CDR3, as DNA: TGTGCCAGCAGCTTGTGGCAGGGGGGCGAAAAACTGTTTTTT. Variable domain in full (rest from reference TRBV5-6 and TRBJ1-4): DAGVTQSPTHLIKTRGQQVTLRCSPKSGHDTVSWYQQALGQGPQFIFQYYEEEERQRGNFPDRFSGHQFPNYSSELNVNALLLGDSALYLCASSLWQGGEKLFFGSGTQLSVL.